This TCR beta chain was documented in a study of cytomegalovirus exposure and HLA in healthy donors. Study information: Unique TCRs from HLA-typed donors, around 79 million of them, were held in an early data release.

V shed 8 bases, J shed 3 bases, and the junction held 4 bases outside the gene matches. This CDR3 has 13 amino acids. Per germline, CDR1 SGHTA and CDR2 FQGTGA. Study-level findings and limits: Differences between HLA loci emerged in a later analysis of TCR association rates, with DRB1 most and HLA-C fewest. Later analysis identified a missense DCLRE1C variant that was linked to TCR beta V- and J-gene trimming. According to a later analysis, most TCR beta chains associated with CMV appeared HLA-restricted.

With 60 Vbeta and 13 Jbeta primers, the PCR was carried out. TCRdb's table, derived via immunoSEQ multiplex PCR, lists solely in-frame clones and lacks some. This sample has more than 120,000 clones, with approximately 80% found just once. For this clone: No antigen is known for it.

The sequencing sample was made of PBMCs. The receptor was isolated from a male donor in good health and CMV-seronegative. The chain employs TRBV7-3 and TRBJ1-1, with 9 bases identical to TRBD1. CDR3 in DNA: TGTGCCAGCGGACAGGGGACGGACACTGAAGCTTTCTTT. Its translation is CASGQGTDTEAFF.